This passage covers 19 T cell receptor beta chains from one sample sequenced in a study of blood T cell repertoires in COVID-19. Using immunoSEQ multiplex PCR, the repertoire was profiled, and TCRdb retains in-frame clones only, with some absent. The sample lists approximately 150,000 clones, about 86% occurring once. Sequenced input: peripheral blood. The receptors were sampled from a woman in her 70s with acute or convalescent COVID-19.

The gene calls are TRBV3-1 (or the pseudogene TRBV3-2) and TRBJ2-4; TRBD1 aligns across 10 bases. Germline V gene data show CDR1 as LGHDT and CDR2 as YNNKEL (reference sequence). V lost 5 bases and J lost 3; bases outside the gene matches: 13. The CDR3 totals 18 residues. CDR3 sequence reads: CASSDVGPGQGFKNIQYF. CDR3 nucleotide sequence: TGTGCCAGCAGCGACGTTGGGCCGGGACAGGGGTTCAAAAACATTCAGTACTTC.

V and J are TRBV6-1 and TRBJ2-1; 8 positions agree with TRBD2. Germline CDR1 reads MNHNS; CDR2 reads SASEGT. This CDR3 has 14 amino acids. The V segment lost 7 bases and the J segment 1 base; nucleotides outside the gene matches: 3. CDR3 DNA sequence: TGTGCCAGCAAACTAGCGGAATCCTACAATGAGCAGTTCTTC. Translation: CASKLAESYNEQFF.

The chain has TRBV15 and TRBJ2-1, with a weak D call TRBD2 (6 bases). V lost 1 base and J lost 1, with 8 bases in between. The CDR3 extends over 15 amino acids. CDR1 is LNHNV, CDR2 YYDKDF, per germline (reference sequence). CDR3 sequence reads: CATSRGRESYNEQFF. DNA of the CDR3: TGTGCCACCAGCAGAGGCCGGGAGTCCTACAATGAGCAGTTCTTC. The full variable domain, with the rest looked up from reference TRBV15 and TRBJ2-1, is DAMVIQNPRYQVTQFGKPVTLSCSQTLNHNVMYWYQQKSSQAPKLLFHYYDKDFNNEADTPDNFQSRRPNTSFCFLDIRSPGLGDTAMYLCATSRGRESYNEQFFGPGTRLTVL.

This chain links TRBV21-1 with TRBJ2-7; TRBD1 is taken as the D call from the table, unchecked against the DNA. TRBV21-1 is a pseudogene. This CDR3 contains 19 residues. The CDR3 nucleotides read TGTGCCAGCAGCAGTAACCCGGGACAGAGGCTACCTCCATATAAGGAGCAGTACTTC. Its protein product is CASSSNPGQRLPPYKEQYF.

This clone showed up just once. The chain uses TRBV7-9 and TRBJ1-2; 9 nucleotides align to TRBD1. Per the germline V gene, CDR1 is SEHNR and CDR2 is FQNEAQ (reference sequence). CDR3 size: 13 residues. Unmatched junction bases numbered 2, after V lost 1 base and J lost 8 bases. CDR3 region: CASSLGTGGGYTF. The CDR3 region has the DNA TGTGCCAGCAGCTTAGGAACAGGGGGCGGCTACACCTTC.

This sequence joins TRBV11-3 and TRBJ2-5; possible D gene TRBD1, 6 bases. The CDR3 is made up of 12 amino acids. Trimming stripped 0 bases from V and 7 bases from J, with 6 bases between. Looked up from germline, CDR1 is SGHNT and CDR2 is YENEEA. The CDR3 reads CASSLEGGTQYF. The CDR3, as DNA: TGTGCCAGCAGCTTAGAAGGGGGGACCCAGTACTTC.

The chain has TRBV6-5 and TRBJ1-1; TRBD1 aligns across 7 bases. J gave up 7 bases and V 7 bases, and 15 bases lay outside the gene matches. CDR1 is MNHEY and CDR2 is SVGAGI in the germline V gene. There are 15 residues in the CDR3. CDR3 amino acids: CASKPQFSYRGEAFF. The CDR3 DNA reads as TGTGCCAGCAAGCCCCAGTTTTCTTACAGGGGTGAAGCTTTCTTT.

The chain has TRBV5-6 and TRBJ2-5; 12 positions agree with TRBD2. Germline CDR1 and CDR2: SGHDT and YYEEEE. Trimming cost V 4 bases and J 3 bases; bases outside gene matches: 1. This CDR3 contains 14 residues. CDR3 nucleotides: TGTGCCAGCAGCCCTAGCGGGGGGGAAGAGACCCAGTACTTC. Its protein product is CASSPSGGEETQYF.

The rearrangement joins TRBV19 to TRBJ1-1; TRBD1 is a possible D gene (5 bases). The germline V gene has CDR1 LNHDA and CDR2 SQIVND (reference sequence). The CDR3 spans 13 residues. Trimming left V 7 bases short and J 3 bases short, with 12 bases between. The CDR3 region is CASTHRGYTEAFF. The CDR3 DNA is TGTGCCAGTACCCACCGGGGGTACACTGAAGCTTTCTTT.

Only one count was recorded for this clone. This rearrangement joins TRBV5-1 to TRBJ2-5; D possibly corresponds to TRBD2 (7 bases). The CDR3 contains 15 residues. Germline CDR1 SGHRS, CDR2 YFSETQ. V was pared by 3 bases and J by 5 bases, with 17 bases between. The chain's CDR3 is CASSYAGAYRETQYF. The CDR3 DNA sequence: TGCGCCAGCAGCTACGCGGGGGCTTACCGGGAGACCCAGTACTTC.

This chain connects TRBV2 to TRBJ1-1; 9 nucleotides match TRBD1. After removal of 7 bases from V and 5 bases from J, the junction contained 5 bases not matched to a gene. The CDR3 is made up of 13 amino acids. Germline values: CDR1 SNHLY, CDR2 FYNNEI. The CDR3: CASNRDRETEAFF. DNA for the CDR3: TGTGCCAGCAACCGGGACAGGGAGACTGAAGCTTTCTTT.

V and J are TRBV7-2 and TRBJ2-3, with a tentative D call TRBD2 (5 bases). Trimming took off 5 bases at V and 4 bases at J, with 16 bases between the two ends. The germline V gene encodes CDR1 SGHTA and CDR2 FQGNSA. The CDR3 is 15 residues long. The CDR3 protein is CASSPTGPRADTQYF. CDR3 coding DNA: TGTGCCAGCAGCCCGACGGGTCCGAGGGCAGATACGCAGTATTTT.

This chain connects TRBV5-1 to TRBJ1-4; 11 bases agree with TRBD1. From germline, CDR1 is SGHRS and CDR2 YFSETQ. V was pared by 4 bases and J by 8 bases, with 4 bases of the junction left unmatched. This CDR3 spans 14 amino acids. The CDR3 reads CASSTGQGGEKLFF. The CDR3, as DNA: TGCGCCAGCAGCACGGGACAGGGGGGCGAAAAACTGTTTTTT.

This sequence joins TRBV4-2 and TRBJ1-5, with D hard to call. CDR3 length equals 16 residues. Trimming left V 0 bases short and J 4 bases short, with 13 bases between. Germline V lookup: CDR1 LGHNA, CDR2 YNFKEQ. CDR3 region: CASSQESNSRNQPQHF. The CDR3 nucleotides read TGTGCCAGCAGCCAAGAGTCTAACAGCCGGAATCAGCCCCAGCATTTT.

The CDR3: CASSEVWQGKILVYGYTF. The CDR3 coding sequence is TGCGCCAGCAGTGAAGTATGGCAGGGGAAGATTCTTGTCTATGGCTACACCTTC. The chain has TRBV10-2 and TRBJ1-2; D might be TRBD1 (6 bases). The CDR3 contains 18 residues. Germline V CDR1 and CDR2: WSHSY, SAAADI. V dropped 3 bases and J dropped 4 bases, with 24 bases sitting between them.

J is TRBJ2-7 and V is TRBV20-1, with TRBD1 as a possible D gene (5 bases). The CDR3 spans 15 residues. With 3 bases removed from V and 3 bases from J, the gap between germline ends came to 18 bases. Germline values: CDR1 DFQATT, CDR2 SNEGSKA (reference sequence). The CDR3 loop reads CSASSQESFDYEQYF. Here the CDR3 DNA reads TGCAGTGCTAGTTCACAGGAATCATTCGACTACGAGCAGTACTTC.

The chain couples TRBV5-1 to TRBJ2-5; possibly TRBD1 for D (5 bases). This CDR3 is 17 amino acids long. Germline V gives CDR1 SGHRS, CDR2 YFSETQ. The V and J ends lost 4 bases and 0 bases respectively, with 19 bases between them. Here the CDR3 DNA reads TGCGCCAGCAGCAACCTCAGGATGACAGATTACCAAGAGACCCAGTACTTC. Translating it yields CASSNLRMTDYQETQYF.

The rearrangement uses TRBV5-1 and TRBJ2-4; 13 nucleotides align to TRBD2. V was clipped by 2 bases and J by 4 bases; unmatched bases: 9. The CDR3 runs 18 residues. Germline loops: CDR1 SGHRS, CDR2 YFSETQ. Written as DNA, the CDR3 is TGCGCCAGCAGCTTCGGGACTAGCGGGATGATCGTGAAAAACATTCAGTACTTC. It yields the protein CASSFGTSGMIVKNIQYF.

The genes are TRBV27 and TRBJ1-1; D possibly corresponds to TRBD1 (5 bases). The CDR3 has 13 amino acids. CDR1 is MNHEY and CDR2 is SMNVEV in the germline V gene (reference sequence). V lost 8 bases and J 1 base, leaving 11 bases between the germline ends. CDR3 sequence (DNA): TGTGCCAGCGGCCCCAGGGCGAACACTGAAGCTTTCTTT. It specifies CASGPRANTEAFF.